This TCR beta chain was captured in a study of multiple sclerosis patients with progressive multifocal leukoencephalopathy. Time point: time of PML onset. Detection of JC virus DNA in cerebrospinal fluid confirmed PML diagnosed from clinical and MRI findings. PML in natalizumab-treated patients developed after between roughly 15 and 56 months of natalizumab therapy. Spiked into each PCR were synthetic inline TR CDR3 controls of all V-J pairings. Some clones are missing from TCRdb's copy, which holds only in-frame ones; the method was immunoSEQ multiplex PCR. This sample has fewer than 40,000 clones, with about 88% found just once. Germline V gene data show CDR1 as SNHLY and CDR2 as FYNNEI. The ends lost 2 bases at V and 0 bases at J; junction bases unmatched: 4. The CDR3 is 15 amino acids.

The receptor was isolated from a human donor with progressive multifocal leukoencephalopathy. Sample: PBMCs, taken from a patient treated with natalizumab. The rearrangement joins TRBV2 to TRBJ2-7, with 7 bases lining up with TRBD2. The CDR3 DNA reads as TGTGCCAGCAGTGAAAGGTCTAGCGGCTCCTACGAGCAGTACTTC. Translating gives CASSERSSGSYEQYF.